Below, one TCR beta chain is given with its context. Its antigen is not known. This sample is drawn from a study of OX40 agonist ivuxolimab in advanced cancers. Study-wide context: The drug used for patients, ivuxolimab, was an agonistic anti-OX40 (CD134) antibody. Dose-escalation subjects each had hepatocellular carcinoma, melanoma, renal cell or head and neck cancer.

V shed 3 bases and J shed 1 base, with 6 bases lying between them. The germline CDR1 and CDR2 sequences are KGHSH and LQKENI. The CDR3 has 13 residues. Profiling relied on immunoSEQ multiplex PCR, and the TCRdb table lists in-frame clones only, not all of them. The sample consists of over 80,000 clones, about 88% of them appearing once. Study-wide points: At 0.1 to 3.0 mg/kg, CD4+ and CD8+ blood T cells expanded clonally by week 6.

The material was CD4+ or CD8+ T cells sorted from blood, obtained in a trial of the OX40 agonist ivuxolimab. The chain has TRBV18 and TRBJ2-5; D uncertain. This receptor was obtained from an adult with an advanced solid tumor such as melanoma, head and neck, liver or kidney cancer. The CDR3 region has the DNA TGTGCCAGCTCACCGGGGATCCAAGAGACCCAGTACTTC. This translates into CASSPGIQETQYF.